The source of this T cell receptor (beta chain) is a study of shared clonotypes between healthy human individuals. As for this clone: As yet, its antigen is unknown.

Generated by immunoSEQ multiplex PCR, the TCRdb table keeps only in-frame clones and is missing some. Seen here are about 590,000 clones, around 95% observed once, and the top ten hold 0.11%. The V gene's germline CDR1 is PRHDT and CDR2 FYEKMQ (reference sequence). V shed 5 bases, J shed 6 bases, and the junction held 3 bases outside the gene matches. The CDR3 runs to 12 residues. Regarding the study as a whole: Read depth was anticipated to influence clonotype sharing among donors.

CD45RO-negative CD8 cells positively selected for CCR7 made up the naive population, which excluded terminally differentiated effector memory CD45RA+ cells. Donation came from healthy HIV-negative adults that had no recent acute infections or vaccinations. Material: naive CD8+ T cells sorted from blood. The rearrangement links TRBV13 to TRBJ1-2; 7 bases align to TRBD1. The receptor was isolated from a woman in her thirties in good health. The DNA of the CDR3 is TGTGCCAGCAGCCCCGGGACAGATGGCTACACCTTC. Translation gives CASSPGTDGYTF.